This T cell receptor beta chain was recorded in a study of cytomegalovirus exposure and HLA in healthy donors. The PCR used 60 Vbeta and 13 Jbeta primers. Clones were read by immunoSEQ multiplex PCR, and TCRdb kept only the in-frame ones, dropping some. The sample holds fewer than 40,000 clones, roughly two thirds seen once. In this sample, this clone turned up once. Its antigen is unknown. Trimming shortened V by 4 bases and J by 0 bases, and 9 bases separated the two germline ends. CDR3 size: 14 residues. The germline V gene encodes CDR1 SGHVS and CDR2 FNYEAQ. Broader study findings: An Asian-associated ancestry cluster reportedly showed fewer N-insertions than the roughly 700-donor mean in a later analysis. Cytomegalovirus status, reportedly, was diagnosed with high specificity and sensitivity by the classifier.

The sequenced sample consisted of PBMCs. This chain connects TRBV7-6 to TRBJ1-1; D is uncertain. This clonotype originated in a man in his forties in good health and CMV-seropositive. The CDR3, as DNA: TGTGCCAGCAGCTCCCGAGACTTGAACACTGAAGCTTTCTTT. It encodes CASSSRDLNTEAFF.